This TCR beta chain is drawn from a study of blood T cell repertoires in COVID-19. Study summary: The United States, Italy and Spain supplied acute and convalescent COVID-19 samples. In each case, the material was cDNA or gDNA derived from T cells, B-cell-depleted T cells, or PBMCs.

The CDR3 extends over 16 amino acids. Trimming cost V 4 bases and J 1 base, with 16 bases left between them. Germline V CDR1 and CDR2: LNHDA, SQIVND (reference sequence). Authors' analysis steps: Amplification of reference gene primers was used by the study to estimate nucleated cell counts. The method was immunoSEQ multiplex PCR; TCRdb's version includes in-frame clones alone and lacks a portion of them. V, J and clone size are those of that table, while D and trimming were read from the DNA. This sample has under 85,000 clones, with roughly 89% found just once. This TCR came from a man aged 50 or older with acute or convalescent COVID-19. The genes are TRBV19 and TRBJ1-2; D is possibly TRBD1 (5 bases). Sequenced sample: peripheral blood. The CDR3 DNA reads TGTGCCAGTAGTACCCTTATAACGACAGTTAACTATGGCTACACCTTC. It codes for CASSTLITTVNYGYTF.